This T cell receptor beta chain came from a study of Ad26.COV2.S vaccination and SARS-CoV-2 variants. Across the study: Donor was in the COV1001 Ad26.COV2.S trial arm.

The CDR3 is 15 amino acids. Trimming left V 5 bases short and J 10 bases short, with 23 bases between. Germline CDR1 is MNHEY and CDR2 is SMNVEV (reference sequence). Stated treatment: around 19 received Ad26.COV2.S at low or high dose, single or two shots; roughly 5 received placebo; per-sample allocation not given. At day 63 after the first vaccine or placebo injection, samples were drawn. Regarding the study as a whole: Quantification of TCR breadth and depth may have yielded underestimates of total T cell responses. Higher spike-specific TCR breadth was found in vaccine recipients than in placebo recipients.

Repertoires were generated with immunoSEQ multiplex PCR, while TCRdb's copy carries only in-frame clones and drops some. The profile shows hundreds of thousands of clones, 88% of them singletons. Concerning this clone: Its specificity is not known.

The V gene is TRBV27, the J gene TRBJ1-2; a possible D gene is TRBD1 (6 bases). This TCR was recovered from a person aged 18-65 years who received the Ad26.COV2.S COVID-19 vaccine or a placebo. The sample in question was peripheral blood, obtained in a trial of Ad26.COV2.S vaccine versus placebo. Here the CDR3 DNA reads TGTGCCAGCAGTAGTACGGTGTGGGGGGCCCGTCTCTACACCTTC. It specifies CASSSTVWGARLYTF.